Sequencing of this T cell receptor (beta chain) was carried out in a study of shared clonotypes between healthy human individuals (dated by TCRdb to the early 2020s). At the level of the whole study: The cohort comprised a couple of women and a few men aged 18 to 49 years. For each donor, CD4 naive and CD4 memory were each given three plates, CD8 naive was given two plates, and CD8 memory was given one plate. To estimate repertoire size and how much clonotype sharing occurs between individuals, the study deeply sequenced the blood TCR repertoires of about five healthy adults. To increase sequencing depth and limit assay-specific biases, different laboratories used diverse techniques to prepare libraries and sequence TCR repertoires. Per donor, leukapheresis produced somewhere between about 0.85 and 9.5 billion PBMCs.

TCR CDR3 regions were amplified from genomic DNA by multiplex PCR using the deep immunoSEQ assay. Extracted genomic DNA from each cell subset was spread evenly across all wells of several immunoSEQ 96-well plates, with each plate serving as a replicate. Each replicate PCR for sorted subsets received approximately 220 ng genomic DNA, equal to about 30,000 T cell genomes. The purified libraries were quantified using a Qubit 3.0 fluorometer, sized with a Bioanalyzer 2100, and then quantified again using the KAPA Library Quantification kit. A separate single-read 150-cycle Illumina NextSeq 550 flow cell was used to sequence each immunoSEQ 96-well plate. The source study handled its data this way. Because the immunoSEQ output included only junctional sequences and no quality scores, the filtering could not be the same as the filtering used for full-length reads. To assign V/J genes and CDR3, sequences were annotated against IMGT germline references using PyIR, a Python wrapper for IgBLAST v1.9. Reads with weak V/J assignments (E-value above 1e-6), missing CDR3, stop codons, out-of-frame junctions, or ambiguous translated residues were removed. A V3J clonotype was defined by an identical inferred V gene, J gene, and CDR3 amino acid sequence. The percentage overlap between two repertoires was calculated by dividing the number of shared unique clonotypes by the size of the smaller repertoire. Three approaches were used to assess repertoire richness: RTK rarefaction, the Chao1 estimator, and Recon v2.1 estimates of unobserved clonotypes. Generation probabilities for all TCRbeta clonotypes obtained by the gDNA method from a handful of donors were computed using OLGA. Sourced from immuneACCESS, this table was stored by TCRdb with only in-frame sequences that have V and J called. A share of the clones is absent; for the studies checked, an unresolved V gene accounts for under half, and the remainder has no known explanation. V and J calls and clone size come straight from that table; D and trimming were deduced from the DNA. This sample comprises 2 million to 2.5 million clones, 85% to 95% of them detected only once. The ten largest clones add up to under 0.45% of the sample.

Broad study findings and their caveats: Clonotypes shared by all four sorted-subset donors showed higher generation probabilities than non-shared clonotypes. The genetic and exposure-history diversity represented was limited by the small number of donors. Naive subsets generally had larger estimated clonotype richness than memory subsets did. Sharing across several donors was observed for approximately 5% of naive CD4, about 4% of naive CD8, 2% to 2.5% of memory CD4, and about 0.4% of memory CD8 clonotypes. Based on pairwise subsampling, the degree of clonotype sharing among donors was expected to be affected by sequencing depth. Even with the large sequencing depth, rarefaction of the sorted-subset datasets indicated that sequencing was incomplete. Sampling was restricted to blood, and TCR repertoires in tissue are likely to differ from TCR repertoires in blood.

Healthy HIV-negative adults with no recently reported acute infections or vaccinations were included as donors. All donors were Caucasian adults living in Nashville, Tennessee, USA. CD4+ T cells were enriched by magnetic negative selection; naive cells were then positively selected on CD45RA, and the negative fraction formed the memory subset. Blood was obtained by leukapheresis, after which PBMCs were separated by Ficoll-Histopaque density gradient centrifugation and cryopreserved in liquid nitrogen vapor phase. Analytical flow cytometry was used to check the purity and quantity of each magnetically sorted T cell population. From each sorted fraction, genomic DNA was isolated and quantified by UV absorbance on a Nanodrop 2000c. This clone was recorded only once. No antigen is known for it. No base quality information exists; no much larger clone differs at one position. Other DNA variants within this sample encode the same CDR3.

The trim is 1 base for V and 2 bases for J, with a gap of 5 bases between the germline ends. Reading the germline V gene gives CDR1 LGHNA and CDR2 YNFKEQ. CDR3 length: 13 amino acids, cysteine to phenylalanine. Of all the DNA, just the CDR3 is kept, 39 bases in frame from base 1. Here the chain combines TRBV4-2 and TRBJ2-5; the D gene is unclear. Input material: naive CD4+ T cells from PBMCs. Taken with the paper, the label for cell subset or site translates to: CD45RA+ positively selected. The clonotype originates from a man younger than 30 in good health. Some clones in this sample may be carry-over from other donors' samples. The CDR3 sequence is CASSQGPQETQYF. The DNA sequence is TGTGCCAGCAGCCAAGGGCCACAAGAGACCCAGTACTTC.